There are a few counts of the clone carrying this TCR beta chain. Its antigen is as yet unknown. Here immunoSEQ multiplex PCR was the method, and the copy in TCRdb shows in-frame clones only, minus some. The sample consists of 30,000 to 45,000 clones, around 85% of them appearing once. These data come from a study of T cells in localized non-small cell lung cancer. General study results and limits: A median approximately 57 of the top 100 tumor clones appeared in adjacent lung. Uninvolved adjacent lung showed the highest T cell clonality, exceeding tumor.

Germline V gene data show CDR1 as MNHNS and CDR2 as SASEGT. V shed 10 bases, J shed 4 bases, and the junction held 2 bases outside the gene matches. CDR3 length: 12 residues. This chain joins TRBV6-1 and TRBJ1-1; TRBD1 matches at 11 bases. Sequencing was performed on peripheral blood, taken before any cancer treatment. The sequence was obtained from a woman aged 40-69 years with stage I lung adenocarcinoma. DNA of the CDR3: TGTGCCACCGGGACAGGGGGCACTGAAGCTTTCTTT. Protein: CATGTGGTEAFF.